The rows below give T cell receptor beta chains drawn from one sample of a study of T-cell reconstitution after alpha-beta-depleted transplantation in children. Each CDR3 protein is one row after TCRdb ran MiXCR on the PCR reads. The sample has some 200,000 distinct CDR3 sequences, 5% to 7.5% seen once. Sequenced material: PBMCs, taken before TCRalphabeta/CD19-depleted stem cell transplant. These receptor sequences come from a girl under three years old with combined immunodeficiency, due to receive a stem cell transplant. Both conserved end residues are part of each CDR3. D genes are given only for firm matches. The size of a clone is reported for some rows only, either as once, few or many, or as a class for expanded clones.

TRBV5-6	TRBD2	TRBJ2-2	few	CASSLDGGLAGDPGELFF	TGTGCCAGCAGCTTGGATGGCGGACTAGCGGGAGATCCCGGGGAGCTGTTTTTT
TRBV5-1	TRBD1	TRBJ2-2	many	CASSQDRGRNGELFF	TGCGCCAGCAGTCAGGACAGGGGGCGAAACGGGGAGCTGTTTTTT
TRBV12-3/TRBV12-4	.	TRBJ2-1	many	CASSPWALSRPYNEQFF	TGTGCCAGCAGTCCCTGGGCACTGTCTCGACCCTACAATGAGCAGTTCTTC
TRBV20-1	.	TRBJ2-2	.	CSAGYRENTGELFF	TGCAGTGCAGGGTACAGGGAAAACACCGGGGAGCTGTTTTTT
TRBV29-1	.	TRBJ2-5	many	CSVRQPGGQETQYF	TGCAGCGTTAGGCAACCGGGCGGCCAAGAGACCCAGTACTTC
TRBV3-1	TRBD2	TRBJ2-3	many	CASSQDSTSEDTQYF	TGTGCCAGCAGCCAAGATTCCACTAGCGAGGATACGCAGTATTTT
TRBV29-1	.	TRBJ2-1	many	CSVKGVGLYNEQFF	TGCAGCGTTAAGGGCGTCGGGTTATACAATGAGCAGTTCTTC
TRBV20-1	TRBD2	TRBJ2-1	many	CMSAGEGRNEQFF	TGCATGTCCGCGGGAGAAGGTCGCAATGAGCAGTTCTTC
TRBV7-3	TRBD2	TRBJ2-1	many	CASSSGTSTYNEQFF	TGTGCCAGCAGCTCAGGGACTAGCACCTACAATGAGCAGTTCTTC
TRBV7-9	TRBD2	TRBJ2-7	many	CASSLSGGTWNYEQYF	TGTGCCAGCAGCTTAAGCGGGGGGACCTGGAATTACGAGCAGTACTTC
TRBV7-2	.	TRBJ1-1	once	CASSHTTTDTEAFF	TGTGCCAGCAGCCACACTACGACAGACACTGAAGCTTTCTTT
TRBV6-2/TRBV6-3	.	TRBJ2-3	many	CASSSNPGLISDTQYF	TGTGCCAGCAGTTCCAACCCGGGACTTATATCAGATACGCAGTATTTT
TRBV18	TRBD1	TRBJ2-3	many	CASSPRDRGYTQYF	TGTGCCAGCTCACCCCGGGACAGGGGTTATACGCAGTATTTT
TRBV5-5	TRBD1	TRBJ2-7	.	CASRQGATYEQYF	TGTGCCAGCAGACAGGGGGCCACCTACGAGCAGTACTTC
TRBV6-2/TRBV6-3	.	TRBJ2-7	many	CASREGPPLSYEQYF	TGTGCCAGCAGGGAGGGGCCACCACTCTCCTACGAGCAGTACTTC
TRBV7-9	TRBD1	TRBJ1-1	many	CASRLQWDRGGTEAFF	TGTGCCAGCAGGTTACAGTGGGACAGGGGAGGGACTGAAGCTTTCTTT
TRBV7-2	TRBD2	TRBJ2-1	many	CASSPGLTNEQFF	TGTGCCAGCAGCCCGGGACTAACCAATGAGCAGTTCTTC
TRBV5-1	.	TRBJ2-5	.	CASSLVFGETQYF	TGCGCCAGCAGCTTGGTTTTTGGAGAGACCCAGTACTTC
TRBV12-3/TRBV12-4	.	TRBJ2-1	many	CASSLSPEGEQFF	TGTGCCAGCAGTTTGTCGCCGGAGGGAGAGCAGTTCTTC
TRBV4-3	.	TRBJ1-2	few	CASSSLIWQSNYGYTF	TGCGCCAGCAGCTCCCTTATTTGGCAATCTAACTATGGCTACACCTTC
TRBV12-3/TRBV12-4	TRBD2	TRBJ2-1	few	CASRQTSGGYNEQFF	TGTGCCAGCAGACAAACTAGCGGGGGGTACAATGAGCAGTTCTTC
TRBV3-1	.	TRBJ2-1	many	CASSQDLTLSRGSEQFF	TGTGCCAGCAGCCAAGATCTAACTTTATCAAGGGGTAGTGAGCAGTTCTTC
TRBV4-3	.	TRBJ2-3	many	CASSPFRNQMSTDTQYF	TGCGCCAGCAGCCCCTTCCGGAACCAAATGAGCACAGATACGCAGTATTTT
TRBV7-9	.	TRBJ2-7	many	CASILSGTGEQYF	TGTGCCAGCATACTTAGCGGGACAGGGGAGCAGTACTTC
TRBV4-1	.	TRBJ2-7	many	CASRQDGWGSSYEQYF	TGCGCCAGCAGGCAAGACGGGTGGGGGAGCTCCTACGAGCAGTACTTC
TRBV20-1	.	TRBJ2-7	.	CSARDFGGGLYEQYF	TGCAGTGCTAGAGATTTCGGAGGAGGGTTGTACGAGCAGTACTTC
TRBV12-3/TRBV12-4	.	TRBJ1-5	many	CASSDNSNQPQHF	TGTGCCAGCAGCGACAATAGCAATCAGCCCCAGCATTTT
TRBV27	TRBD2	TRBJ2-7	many	CASRPLASGGNEQYF	TGTGCCAGCAGGCCCCTTGCTAGCGGGGGAAACGAGCAGTACTTC
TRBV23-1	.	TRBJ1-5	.	CASSPDLRGNQPQHF	TGCGCCAGCAGTCCCGACCTCCGGGGCAATCAGCCCCAGCATTTT
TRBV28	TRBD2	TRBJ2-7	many	CASSLRLAGSSYEQYF	TGTGCCAGCAGTTTAAGACTAGCGGGAAGCTCCTACGAGCAGTACTTC
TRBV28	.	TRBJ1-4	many	CASSFYRAGGEKLFF	TGTGCCAGCAGTTTCTACAGGGCGGGGGGTGAAAAACTGTTTTTT
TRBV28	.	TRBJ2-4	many	CASSLPPGTPVQDIQYF	TGTGCCAGCAGTCTCCCCCCGGGGACACCTGTTCAGGACATTCAGTACTTC
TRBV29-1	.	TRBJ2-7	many	CSVGDGYEQYF	TGCAGCGTTGGGGACGGTTACGAGCAGTACTTC
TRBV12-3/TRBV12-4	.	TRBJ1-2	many	CASSLAGVNYGYTF	TGTGCCAGCAGTTTAGCCGGGGTTAACTATGGCTACACCTTC
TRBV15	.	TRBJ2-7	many	CATSSNSYEQYF	TGTGCCACCAGCAGTAATAGCTACGAGCAGTACTTC